This TCR beta chain was observed in a study of chemoradiotherapy in HPV16-positive cancers. The wider study: Candidate HPV-specific clones and shared TCR motifs came from a couple of HPV16-positive patients.

Study-wide points: Functional assays defining HPV-specific T cells used only a couple of HPV16-positive patients.

Assay: immunoSEQ multiplex PCR; the TCRdb copy retains only in-frame clones and omits some. The sample has 8,400 or so clones, roughly nine tenths seen once. Germline V gene data show CDR1 as SEHNR and CDR2 as FQNEAQ (reference sequence). The ends lost 11 bases at V and 5 bases at J; junction bases unmatched: 2. This CDR3 has 13 amino acids. Remarks on this clone: Its antigen remains unknown.

The TCR originated in a human donor with HPV-associated anogenital cancer. The gene calls are TRBV7-9 and TRBJ2-2; 13 bases match TRBD2. Sequences were derived from blood, sampled from a patient who underwent chemoradiotherapy. The CDR3, as DNA: TGTGCCGAGGGACTAGCGGGAACCGGGGAGCTGTTTTTT. It yields the protein CAEGLAGTGELFF.